This T cell receptor (beta chain) was recorded in a study of cytomegalovirus exposure and HLA in healthy donors. Overall study: Prior work identified some 120 million unique TCR beta sequences in about 179 million T cells.

General study points: When the data were analyzed later, several of the most significant clusters appeared to be linked to common viral pathogens.

As concerns this clone: What it recognizes is unknown.

Use of 60 Vbeta and 13 Jbeta primers characterized the PCR. The method was immunoSEQ multiplex PCR; TCRdb's version includes in-frame clones alone and lacks a portion of them. This sample has under 200,000 clones, with around 79% found just once. What was sequenced was PBMCs. This TCR derives from a woman between 45 and 65 years old in good health and CMV-seronegative.

Here the CDR3 reads CASSPSGLPETQYF. CDR3 DNA: TGTGCCAGCAGCCCGAGCGGACTTCCCGAGACCCAGTACTTC. The chain is built from TRBV7-2 and TRBJ2-5, with TRBD2 as a possible D gene (5 bases). Germline CDR1 reads SGHTA; CDR2 reads FQGNSA. The ends were cut back, 5 bases at V and 5 bases at J, with 15 bases in the middle. This CDR3 comprises 14 residues. The full variable domain, its missing parts supplied by reference TRBV7-2 and TRBJ2-5, is GAGVSQSPSNKVTEKGKDVELRCDPISGHTALYWYRQSLGQGLEFLIYFQGNSAPDKSGLPSDRFSAERTGGSVSTLTIQRTQQEDSAVYLCASSPSGLPETQYFGPGTRLLVL.